Below, 13 T cell receptor beta chains from the same sample are listed, as sequenced in a study of post-analysis software for immune sequencing data. Study conclusions and caveats: Included in a set of about 5 TRBV segments more frequent in patients than controls were TRBV5-6, TRBV5-1 and TRBV20-1.

These TCRs' antigens remain unknown. Sequencing libraries made from TCR beta cDNA carried unique molecular identifiers. MiXCR, run by TCRdb on the PCR reads, gives a single entry per CDR3 protein. The table includes hundreds of thousands of distinct CDR3 sequences, around 27% detected once. Input material: blood. The receptor source for this set is a girl between 5 and 17 years old with multiple sclerosis.

This clonotype appeared a few times. CDR3 in amino acids: CASSYSGRVVNEQFF. The CDR3 nucleotides are TGTGCCAGCAGTTACTCGGGGAGGGTGGTCAATGAGCAGTTCTTC. The V gene is TRBV6-5, the J gene TRBJ2-1; 7 bases are shared with TRBD2. The ends lost 0 bases at V and 6 bases at J; junction bases unmatched: 5. The CDR3 is made up of 15 amino acids. From germline, CDR1 is MNHEY and CDR2 SVGAGI.

The table lists this clonotype with a few counts. The gene calls are TRBV20-1 and TRBJ1-4, with D possibly TRBD1 on 5 matching bases. The V end lost 5 bases, the J end lost 8 bases, and 9 bases lay between the germline ends. Looked up from germline, CDR1 is DFQATT and CDR2 is SNEGSKA (reference sequence). The CDR3 length is 11 residues. The CDR3 DNA follows: TGCAGTGCTCGGGGCAGGGAAAAACTGTTTTTT. Its translation is CSARGREKLFF.

The rearrangement joins TRBV20-1 to TRBJ1-1; TRBD1 might be the D (5 bases). The CDR3 loop spans 16 amino acids. From germline, CDR1 is DFQATT and CDR2 SNEGSKA (reference sequence). The V end was cut by 0 bases, the J end by 6 bases, with 20 bases between. CDR3 sequence (DNA): TGCAGTGCTAGAGATCACGGCGCGGGACTTAACGCTGAAGCTTTCTTT. As protein: CSARDHGAGLNAEAFF.

This clonotype occurred a few times. This chain uses TRBV5-1 with TRBJ2-1; a weak D match, TRBD1 (6 bases). There are 15 residues in the CDR3. The germline V and J ends were trimmed by 7 bases and 3 bases, with 17 bases remaining between them. CDR1 SGHRS and CDR2 YFSETQ come from the germline V gene. CDR3 coding DNA: TGCGCCAGCCGGATCTCCCGGGACAACTACAATGAGCAGTTCTTC. Residues: CASRISRDNYNEQFF.

The J gene is TRBJ2-3, the V gene TRBV24-1; D unresolved. The CDR3 is 15 amino acids. V shed 4 bases and J shed 2 bases, with 12 bases lying between them. Germline lookup yields CDR1 KGHDR and CDR2 SFDVKD. The CDR3 region has the DNA TGTGCCACCAGTGACCGCTCGTCCTACACAGATACGCAGTATTTT. Translating gives CATSDRSSYTDTQYF.

A few counts support this clonotype. The chain joins TRBV6-5 to TRBJ2-1; D uncertain. CDR3 length equals 16 residues. V dropped 7 bases and J dropped 4 bases, with 20 bases sitting between them. Germline V CDR1 and CDR2: MNHEY, SVGAGI. CDR3 coding DNA: TGTGCCAGCAAGCGCAATGACCCGTCATGGTACAATGAGCAGTTCTTC. Amino acids: CASKRNDPSWYNEQFF.

This clonotype appeared a few times. This rearrangement joins TRBV5-1 to TRBJ1-2; D is ambiguous. The V gene lost 6 bases and the J gene lost 0 bases, with 12 bases spanning the gap. The CDR3 has 14 amino acids. Germline V CDR1 and CDR2: SGHRS, YFSETQ. The CDR3 DNA follows: TGCGCCAGCAAATTGGGTGATTCTAACTATGGCTACACCTTC. Its translation: CASKLGDSNYGYTF. Combining the CDR3 with reference TRBV5-1 and TRBJ1-2 gives the whole variable domain KAGVTQTPRYLIKTRGQQVTLSCSPISGHRSVSWYQQTPGQGLQFLFEYFSETQRNKGNFPGRFSGRQFSNSRSEMNVSTLELGDSALYLCASKLGDSNYGYTFGSGTRLTVV.

J is TRBJ2-1 and V is TRBV27, with a possible D match to TRBD2 (6 bases). V was trimmed by 3 bases and J by 8 bases, leaving 14 bases between them. This CDR3 has 14 residues. CDR1 and CDR2 (germline): MNHEY, SMNVEV (reference sequence). For the CDR3, the DNA is TGTGCCAGCAGTTTTGGGGGGATGGTGGATGAGCAGTTCTTC. The encoded protein is CASSFGGMVDEQFF.

The rearrangement uses TRBV10-3 and TRBJ2-7; D perhaps matches TRBD1 (5 bases). The CDR3 spans 15 residues. V lost 6 bases, J lost 1 base, and 16 bases lay in between. Germline V CDR1 and CDR2: ENHRY, SYGVKD. The CDR3 loop is CAISLAPGKSYEQYF. The DNA of the CDR3 is TGTGCCATCAGCCTGGCCCCAGGGAAGTCCTACGAGCAGTACTTC.

V gene TRBV24-1 combines with J gene TRBJ1-1; D is possibly TRBD1 (5 bases). Per the germline V gene, CDR1 is KGHDR and CDR2 is SFDVKD. The CDR3 runs to 12 residues. Trimming pared 1 base from V and 7 bases from J, leaving 6 bases between. The CDR3 here is CATSDFQGEAFF. CDR3 DNA sequence: TGTGCCACCAGTGATTTCCAGGGTGAAGCTTTCTTT.

V gene TRBV28 combines with J gene TRBJ2-5; TRBD2 is a possible D gene (5 bases). The CDR3 runs 13 residues. Between the trimmed V and J ends, which lost 6 bases and 3 bases, there was a span of 11 bases. Looked up from germline, CDR1 is MDHEN and CDR2 is SYDVKM. DNA for the CDR3: TGTGCCAGCAGCCAAGCGCGGGAAGAGACCCAGTACTTC. Translation gives CASSQAREETQYF.

The sample holds a few counts of this clonotype. The chain has TRBV4-1 and TRBJ2-1; TRBD2 might be the D (6 bases). Per the germline V gene, CDR1 is MGHRA and CDR2 is YSYEKL. Trimming pared 1 base from V and 8 bases from J, leaving 21 bases between. The CDR3 sequence is 17 residues long. CDR3 protein: CASSQGSWDLGWDEQFF. The CDR3 DNA follows: TGCGCCAGCAGCCAAGGAAGTTGGGACTTGGGGTGGGATGAGCAGTTCTTC.

The gene calls are TRBV20-1 and TRBJ2-5, with 7 bases that match TRBD2. Trimming took 5 bases from V and 5 from J; bases not matched to a gene: 11. CDR1 and CDR2 (germline): DFQATT, SNEGSKA (reference sequence). The CDR3 is 14 amino acids. The CDR3 is CSAWGAGDLETQYF. CDR3 in DNA: TGCAGTGCTTGGGGCGCGGGAGACTTGGAGACCCAGTACTTC.